Below are 10 T cell receptor beta chains sequenced from a single sample in a study of T cells in Graves' hyperthyroidism and ophthalmopathy. Researchers took RNA transcripts and amplified the TCR beta CDR3 regions from them. The HTBI primer set served for first-round RT-PCR of the TCR CDR3. TCRdb itself ran the multiplex PCR reads through MiXCR, one entry per CDR3 protein. The sample has approximately 380,000 distinct CDR3 sequences; 19% are singletons. Sequenced sample: blood. These receptors were collected from a woman aged 18-30 years with Graves' hyperthyroidism.

This clonotype has a count of ten or more. The chain uses TRBV12-3 or TRBV12-4 and TRBJ2-1; 15 bases map to TRBD2. The CDR3 runs 17 residues. Losses at the gene ends were 2 bases for V and 9 bases for J; bases not matched to a gene: 8. CDR3 amino acids: CASSLIRRTSGGVEQFF. CDR3 bases: TGTGCCAGCAGTTTAATCCGTCGGACTAGCGGGGGGGTTGAGCAGTTCTTC.

Remarks on this clonotype: A much larger clone differs from this one at a single base, so this may be a read error. The V and J genes are TRBV11-2 and TRBJ2-7, with 8 bases fitting TRBD1. V shed 5 bases, J shed 1 base, and the junction held 7 bases outside the gene matches. Germline values: CDR1 SGHAT, CDR2 FQNNGV. This CDR3 has 15 amino acids. The CDR3 nucleotides are TGTGCCAGCAGCACCCGACAGGGGCTGTCCTACGAGCAGTACTTC. Protein: CASSTRQGLSYEQYF.

This clonotype has a single count. A much larger clonotype is one base distant, so this may be a read error. This chain's CDR3 is CASSPSFGLAGGETQDF. The CDR3 DNA sequence: TGTGCCAGCAGCCCATCTTTCGGACTAGCGGGAGGCGAGACCCAGGACTTC. The gene calls are TRBV28 and TRBJ2-5; 14 nucleotides agree with TRBD2. This CDR3 contains 17 residues. Germline V gives CDR1 MDHEN, CDR2 SYDVKM.

Worth noting for this clonotype: At one of its ends the junction is not consistent with the germline gene, which may arise from a read error. The CDR3 DNA reads as TGTGCCAGCAGTATAGCGGGGGGCCGAGAGACCCAGTACTTC. This codes for CASSIAGGRETQYF. The chain links TRBV12-3 or TRBV12-4 to TRBJ2-5, with 10 bases that match TRBD2. The CDR3 sequence is 14 residues long.

Concerning this clonotype itself: A much more abundant neighbour one base away suggests this may be a read error. This chain joins TRBV18 and TRBJ1-1; D not certain. V was shortened by 3 bases and J by 10 bases, with 15 bases between the two germline ends. Germline loops: CDR1 KGHSH, CDR2 LQKENI. This CDR3 comprises 13 residues. The CDR3 loop reads CASSPGSASGAFF. The CDR3 coding sequence is TGTGCCAGCTCACCCGGGTCAGCGAGCGGAGCTTTCTTT. The full variable domain, rest sourced from reference TRBV18 and TRBJ1-1, is NAGVMQNPRHLVRRRGQEARLRCSPMKGHSHVYWYRQLPEEGLKFMVYLQKENIIDESGMPKERFSAEFPKEGPSILRIQQVVRGDSAAYFCASSPGSASGAFFGQGTRLTVV.

This clonotype has only a few counts. The DNA is omitted, as the CDR3 cannot be located on it reliably, and the CDR3 follows TCRdb's listing. This chain links TRBV12-3 or TRBV12-4 with TRBJ1-1; the table's D call TRBD1 went unverified against the DNA. The length of the CDR3 is 14 amino acids, counting both ends. The CDR3 spells CASSLVGDGTEASF.

This clonotype was seen ten or more times. V gene TRBV20-1 combines with J gene TRBJ1-1; D remains unclear. Looked up from germline, CDR1 is DFQATT and CDR2 is SNEGSKA (reference sequence). CDR3 size: 13 residues. The germline V and J ends were trimmed by 2 bases and 2 bases, with 9 bases remaining between them. CDR3 loop: CSARRQINTEAFF. CDR3 nucleotide sequence: TGCAGTGCTAGAAGGCAGATAAACACTGAAGCTTTCTTT.

The V call is TRBV20-1, the J call TRBJ2-7; 7 bases line up with TRBD2. Germline assignment: CDR1 DFQATT and CDR2 SNEGSKA (reference sequence). This CDR3 contains 14 residues. V was pared by 1 base and J by 2 bases, with 5 bases of the junction left unmatched. CDR3 sequence (DNA): TGCAGTGCTAGAGGATCAAGCGGGGCCTACGAGCAGTACTTC. This encodes CSARGSSGAYEQYF.

This clonotype has at least ten counts. The chain employs TRBV6-2 or TRBV6-3 and TRBJ1-5; D unclear. Germline V gene data show CDR1 as MNHEY and CDR2 as SVGEGT. The CDR3 spans 14 residues. Trimming shortened V by 7 bases and J by 1 base, and 11 bases separated the two germline ends. CDR3 in amino acids: CASMEAMSNQPQHF. CDR3 DNA: TGTGCCAGCATGGAGGCGATGAGCAATCAGCCCCAGCATTTT.

This clonotype has more than one count but fewer than ten. Since a much larger clone is just one base distant, this may be a read error. The chain joins TRBV6-1 to TRBJ1-5, with TRBD1 matching over 7 bases. V was pared by 8 bases and J by 1 base, with 5 bases of the junction left unmatched. The CDR3 consists of 14 residues. Germline CDR1 reads MNHNS; CDR2 reads SASEGT. The DNA for the CDR3 is TGTGCCAGCCGGGGACAGAGAAGCAATCAGCCCCAGCATTTT. This gives the protein CASRGQRSNQPQHF.